Each of the 20 T cell receptor beta chains below was sequenced from the same sample in a study of CD8 T cells in ankylosing spondylitis. The study's findings and limits: Characteristic, it appeared, of ankylosing spondylitis blood was a TCR beta motif of about eight highly homologous variants.

Their antigen targets remain unknown. Each CDR3 protein gets one entry after TCRdb re-called the 5' RACE reads with MiXCR. The repertoire holds about 340,000 distinct CDR3 sequences, approximately 8% seen once, with about 14% in the top ten. What was sequenced was blood, either unsorted or a sorted T cell fraction (not recorded which). Receptors were obtained from a male donor with ankylosing spondylitis.

This clonotype appeared a few times. The rearrangement joins TRBV7-3 to TRBJ2-1; 9 bases map to TRBD2. The CDR3 covers 16 residues. V was pared by 1 base and J by 6 bases, with 7 bases of the junction left unmatched. CDR1 is SGHTA, CDR2 FQGTGA, per germline. This chain's CDR3 is CASSLNGGRAPNEQFF. In DNA, the CDR3 is TGTGCCAGCAGCTTAAACGGCGGGAGGGCCCCCAATGAGCAGTTCTTC.

This clonotype was seen ten or more times. The chain has TRBV5-1 and TRBJ2-5, with TRBD1 matching 7 bases. Germline assignment: CDR1 SGHRS and CDR2 YFSETQ. The length of the CDR3 is 14 residues. V shed 6 bases and J 5 bases; nucleotides not matched to a gene: 10. The CDR3 spells CASNNRGRWETQYF. The DNA of the CDR3 is TGCGCCAGCAACAACAGGGGACGATGGGAGACCCAGTACTTC.

This clonotype was seen a few times. The rearrangement links TRBV12-3 or TRBV12-4 to TRBJ1-4; D call uncertain. V was shortened by 5 bases and J by 6 bases, with 13 bases between the two germline ends. This CDR3 region has 14 residues. For the CDR3, the DNA is TGTGCCAGCAGTCCCATGGGTTCGCATGAAAAACTGTTTTTT. Encoded protein: CASSPMGSHEKLFF.

The chain has TRBV14 and TRBJ2-7; unclear D gene. The CDR3 runs to 14 residues. Trimming shortened V by 1 base and J by 7 bases, and 14 bases separated the two germline ends. Germline V gene lookup returns CDR1 SGHDN and CDR2 FVKESK. The CDR3, as DNA: TGTGCCAGCAGCCAAGCCAATTGGGCTCCAGAGCAGTACTTC. Its translation is CASSQANWAPEQYF.

The V call is TRBV19, the J call TRBJ1-3; D is undetermined. The V end lost 4 bases, the J end lost 0 bases, and 10 bases lay between the germline ends. In germline, CDR1 is LNHDA, CDR2 SQIVND (reference sequence). The CDR3 has 15 amino acids. In nucleotides, the CDR3 is TGTGCCAGTAGTACCCCCCAAGTCTCTGGAAACACCATATATTTT. It yields the protein CASSTPQVSGNTIYF.

This chain joins TRBV2 and TRBJ2-1, with D perhaps TRBD2 (7 bases). The CDR3 sequence is 19 residues long. The germline gives CDR1 SNHLY, CDR2 FYNNEI. V was pared by 4 bases and J by 3 bases, with 25 bases between. In nucleotides, the CDR3 is TGTGCCAGCAGTGTTGAGGAAGGGGGAACGGGAGGTAGCTACAATGAGCAGTTCTTC. Its protein is CASSVEEGGTGGSYNEQFF.

This clonotype was detected ten times or more. V is TRBV14 and J is TRBJ2-1; the D gene could be TRBD1 or TRBD2 (5 bases each). The CDR3 consists of 12 residues. The V end lost 2 bases, the J end lost 12 bases, and 11 bases lay between the germline ends. Germline-derived CDR1 and CDR2 are SGHDN and FVKESK. CDR3 sequence reads: CASSQTGTAQFF. The CDR3 DNA reads TGTGCCAGCAGCCAAACCGGGACCGCGCAGTTCTTC.

This clonotype was observed at least ten times. The CDR3 DNA reads as TGCGCCAGCAGCGAGCTCGGGGCAACTACTGGAAACACCATATATTTT. Translation: CASSELGATTGNTIYF. The V and J genes are TRBV5-1 and TRBJ1-3, with D perhaps matching TRBD1 (5 bases). V lost 4 bases and J lost 2, with 16 bases in between. Germline V gene lookup returns CDR1 SGHRS and CDR2 YFSETQ. This CDR3 comprises 16 residues.

The chain couples TRBV11-3 to TRBJ2-1; 8 bases map to TRBD2. The CDR3 runs 14 residues. Germline V gene data show CDR1 as SGHNT and CDR2 as YENEEA. V shed 2 bases and J 9 bases; nucleotides not matched to a gene: 6. The CDR3 DNA sequence: TGTGCCAGCAGCTTATACGGGAGGGAGGGTGAGCAGTTCTTC. Amino acids: CASSLYGREGEQFF.

Many counts were recorded for this clonotype. This chain joins TRBV12-3 or TRBV12-4 and TRBJ2-3; D is undetermined. The CDR3 contains 13 residues. Between the trimmed V and J ends, which lost 1 base and 5 bases, there was a span of 7 bases. This CDR3 reads CASSLDSQDTQYF. The CDR3 region has the DNA TGTGCCAGCAGTTTAGACAGTCAAGATACGCAGTATTTT.

J is TRBJ2-7 and V is TRBV2; possible D gene TRBD2, 6 bases. The V gene lost 8 bases and the J gene lost 0 bases, with 8 bases spanning the gap. This CDR3 has 12 residues. The germline gives CDR1 SNHLY, CDR2 FYNNEI. The CDR3 DNA reads TGTGCCAGCGGAGGGATCTCCTACGAGCAGTACTTC. This gives the protein CASGGISYEQYF.

There are a few counts of this clonotype. V is TRBV7-9 and J is TRBJ2-5; either TRBD1 or TRBD2 may supply D (5 bases each). Germline CDR1 SEHNR, CDR2 FQNEAQ (reference sequence). V gave up 4 bases and J gave up 3 bases, with 12 bases separating them. The CDR3 has 14 residues. The DNA for the CDR3 is TGTGCCAGCAGCTCCCCGGGGCGGGAAGAGACCCAGTACTTC. This sequence encodes CASSSPGREETQYF.

This clonotype has more than one count but fewer than ten. The J gene is TRBJ1-1, the V gene TRBV19, with D hard to call. Germline V gene data show CDR1 as LNHDA and CDR2 as SQIVND (reference sequence). This CDR3 spans 13 amino acids. V was shortened by 7 bases and J by 2 bases, with 11 bases between the two germline ends. Here the CDR3 DNA reads TGTGCCAGTACCCCGAGGGCAAACACTGAAGCTTTCTTT. Its protein is CASTPRANTEAFF.

The table lists this clonotype with many counts. This chain connects TRBV2 to TRBJ1-5; 8 bases are shared with TRBD1. J gave up 1 base and V 5 bases, and 13 bases lay outside the gene matches. Germline V gives CDR1 SNHLY, CDR2 FYNNEI. The CDR3 consists of 18 residues. Here the CDR3 reads CASSTGTGPSGSNQPQHF. CDR3 bases: TGTGCCAGCAGTACCGGGACAGGACCGTCGGGAAGCAATCAGCCCCAGCATTTT.

Only a few counts were recorded for this clonotype. This chain joins TRBV6-5 and TRBJ2-4; maybe TRBD1 (6 bases). Germline V lookup: CDR1 MNHEY, CDR2 SVGAGI. V was pared by 0 bases and J by 9 bases, with 9 bases between. The CDR3 is made up of 13 amino acids. CDR3 residues: CASSYSSRGIQYF. The CDR3 DNA reads TGTGCCAGCAGTTACTCGAGCAGGGGCATTCAGTACTTC.

This clonotype was seen at least ten times. This chain uses TRBV25-1 with TRBJ1-6; 7 positions agree with TRBD1. The CDR3 loop spans 16 amino acids. V was pared by 5 bases and J by 8 bases, with 12 bases of the junction left unmatched. The germline V gene encodes CDR1 MGHDK and CDR2 SYGVNS. The CDR3, as DNA: TGTGCCAGCAGTACCCGGGCAGGGGGTTTTGATTCACCCCTCCACTTT. As protein: CASSTRAGGFDSPLHF. Combining the CDR3 with reference TRBV25-1 and TRBJ1-6 gives the whole variable domain EADIYQTPRYLVIGTGKKITLECSQTMGHDKMYWYQQDPGMELHLIHYSYGVNSTEKGDLSSESTVSRIRTEHFPLTLESARPSHTSQYLCASSTRAGGFDSPLHFGNGTRLTVT.

This clonotype was picked up many times. This rearrangement joins TRBV5-1 to TRBJ1-5; tentative D call: TRBD1 (6 bases). With 4 bases removed from V and 4 bases from J, the gap between germline ends came to 18 bases. Germline-derived CDR1 and CDR2 are SGHRS and YFSETQ. The CDR3 has 16 amino acids. This CDR3 is CASSPIGGGVNQPQHF. DNA of the CDR3: TGCGCCAGCAGCCCGATAGGGGGGGGCGTAAATCAGCCCCAGCATTTT.

For the CDR3, the DNA is TGTGCCAGCAGCTTAACCCCCCCTAATTCACCCCTCCACTTT. Translation: CASSLTPPNSPLHF. The chain combines TRBV7-3 with TRBJ1-6; no clear D. This CDR3 spans 14 amino acids. Trimming removed 0 bases at V and 6 bases at J, with 6 bases between. CDR1 and CDR2 (germline): SGHTA, FQGTGA. The variable domain in full, with the rest retrieved from reference TRBV7-3 and TRBJ1-6, is GAGVSQTPSNKVTEKGKYVELRCDPISGHTALYWYRQSLGQGPEFLIYFQGTGAADDSGLPNDRFFAVRPEGSVSTLKIQRTERGDSAVYLCASSLTPPNSPLHFGNGTRLTVT.

The V and J genes are TRBV12-5 and TRBJ2-1, with TRBD1 matching 7 bases. Germline V CDR1 and CDR2: LGHNT, FRNRAP. The J segment lost 3 bases and the V segment lost 2 bases, leaving 7 bases of the junction unmatched. There are 16 residues in the CDR3. CDR3 residues: CASGLTTGTVYNEQFF. In DNA form, the CDR3 reads TGTGCTAGTGGTTTGACAACCGGGACAGTCTACAATGAGCAGTTCTTC.

The V call is TRBV7-9, the J call TRBJ1-4, with TRBD1 as a possible D gene (6 bases). The V and J ends lost 5 bases and 5 bases respectively, with 15 bases between them. The CDR3 covers 15 residues. Germline lookup yields CDR1 SEHNR and CDR2 FQNEAQ (reference sequence). The DNA of the CDR3 is TGTGCCAGCAGCCTACGGGGGGCCTCGAATGAAAAACTGTTTTTT. The encoded protein is CASSLRGASNEKLFF.